Below, one T cell receptor beta chain is given with its context. Its specificity is unknown. There are 11 residues in the CDR3. Germline CDR1 is SQVTM and CDR2 is ANQGSEA. V dropped 8 bases and J dropped 4 bases, with 12 bases sitting between them. While the first cohort had 600 to 850 subjects, the donors belonged to the separate validation cohort of roughly 130 subjects. The sample belongs to a study of cytomegalovirus exposure and HLA in healthy donors. Regarding the study as a whole: The dataset shows that most TCR sequences were rare, while some public TCRs occurred in many donors. Cytomegalovirus status was reportedly diagnosed by the classifier with high sensitivity and specificity. Investigators reported approximately 150 TCR beta chains as tied to cytomegalovirus.

Measured with immunoSEQ multiplex PCR; TCRdb has only the in-frame clones, and not every one. The sample shows around 71,000 clones, over 85% of them seen only once. This sequence originates from a man aged 18 to 29 in good health and CMV-seropositive. The chain is built from TRBV29-1 and TRBJ2-7; D may be TRBD2 (5 bases). Material: PBMCs. The CDR3 DNA is TGCAGCTTGCGGGTGGGATACGAGCAGTACTTC. Encoded protein: CSLRVGYEQYF.